This T cell receptor (beta chain) was recovered during a study of identical twins. Study conclusions and caveats: Out-of-frame alpha sequences that twins shared showed excess low generation probability.

The V and J ends lost 1 base and 12 bases respectively, with 16 bases between them. The germline gives CDR1 DFQATT, CDR2 SNEGSKA (reference sequence). This CDR3 comprises 13 residues. Using its own MiXCR run on the 5' RACE reads, TCRdb lists one record per CDR3 protein. The sample includes hundreds of thousands of distinct CDR3 sequences, around 20% of them seen just once. Only healthy Caucasians were enrolled as donors. On this clonotype: No antigen is known for it.

A further study also used this sample, focusing on T cells expressing NK-cell markers.

The source of this sequence is a woman younger than 30 in good health. The specimen was PBMCs. This chain links TRBV20-1 with TRBJ2-1; D unclear. The CDR3 DNA is TGCAGTGCTAGAGCCCCCGACGGCGTCGGGCAGTTCTTC. Translating gives CSARAPDGVGQFF.